The text below deals with one T cell receptor (beta chain). Its antigen remains unidentified. Germline loops: CDR1 MNHEY, CDR2 SMNVEV (reference sequence). After removal of 4 bases from V and 8 bases from J, the junction contained 4 bases not matched to a gene. This CDR3 is 12 amino acids long. These data come from a study of T cell responses to AZD1222 COVID-19 vaccine. Findings and caveats of the study: Spike-specific TCR breadth and depth were elevated following two AZD1222 doses. Among those given AZD1222, only 6 or 7 were seropositive at baseline. All repertoire sampling was performed exclusively after the peak T cell response. Females outnumbered males among donors, who were mostly white British; clonal diversity was possibly underestimated.

Method: immunoSEQ multiplex PCR; TCRdb's copy keeps in-frame clones and lacks some. This sample has 120,000 to 150,000 clones, with roughly nine tenths found just once. The TCR originated in an adult in good health. Here the sequenced sample was peripheral blood, taken on day 0 of AZD1222 vaccination. The gene calls are TRBV27 and TRBJ1-1; TRBD1 matches 7 bases. CDR3 nucleotides: TGTGCCAGCAGTTCCGGGGACAGCGAAGCTTTCTTT. Its translation: CASSSGDSEAFF.